This T cell receptor beta chain was identified in a study of cytomegalovirus exposure and HLA in healthy donors. The PCR was carried out with 60 Vbeta primers and 13 Jbeta primers. This table comes from immunoSEQ multiplex PCR, and its TCRdb copy is limited to in-frame clones, with some not included. The sample carries roughly 130,000 clones, 55% to 75% recorded once. The CDR3 runs 15 residues. The V gene's germline CDR1 is LGHNA and CDR2 YSLEER. V was pared by 4 bases and J by 1 base, with 7 bases of the junction left unmatched. Source material: PBMCs. J is TRBJ2-7 and V is TRBV4-3; 7 bases align to TRBD1. The receptor's source is a human donor in good health. The DNA of the CDR3 is TGCGCCAGCAGCCCACCGACAGGGCGATCCTACGAGCAGTACTTC. Its translation is CASSPPTGRSYEQYF.